The next 31 T cell receptor beta chains were all read from a single sample in a study of blood T cell repertoires in COVID-19. Sequencing used immunoSEQ multiplex PCR; TCRdb keeps in-frame clones, though not all of them. The repertoire has about 250,000 clones, roughly 85% of them found once; the top ten carry around 3.3%. Sequencing input: peripheral blood. These receptors all stem from a man younger than 35 with active or convalescent COVID-19.

This chain links TRBV9 with TRBJ1-1; TRBD1 agrees at 8 bases. V gave up 3 bases and J gave up 5 bases; unmatched junction bases: 3. Germline V CDR1 and CDR2: SGDLS, YYNGEE. The CDR3 consists of 13 residues. The CDR3 region is CASSGGQGTEAFF. The CDR3 nucleotides are TGTGCCAGCAGCGGAGGACAGGGAACTGAAGCTTTCTTT.

V is TRBV5-6 and J is TRBJ2-7, with D maybe TRBD2 (5 bases). The germline V gene encodes CDR1 SGHDT and CDR2 YYEEEE. V was trimmed by 0 bases and J by 0 bases, leaving 7 bases between them. The CDR3 is 14 amino acids. Written as DNA, the CDR3 is TGTGCCAGCAGCTTGGGGGAGAACTCCTACGAGCAGTACTTC. This sequence encodes CASSLGENSYEQYF.

The chain joins TRBV3-1 (or the pseudogene TRBV3-2) to TRBJ2-1, with TRBD2 matching 14 bases. Unmatched junction bases numbered 9, after V lost 2 bases and J lost 9 bases. Germline CDR1 and CDR2: LGHDT and YNNKEL (reference sequence). The CDR3 runs to 17 residues. The CDR3 here is CASSQTPTSGRAGEQFF. Here the CDR3 DNA reads TGTGCCAGCAGCCAAACCCCGACTAGCGGGAGGGCAGGTGAGCAGTTCTTC.

This clone was observed a handful of times. The chain recombines TRBV10-2 with TRBJ1-1; D uncertain. CDR3 length: 15 amino acids. Germline CDR1 is WSHSY and CDR2 is SAAADI. The ends were cut back, 1 base at V and 0 bases at J, with 9 bases in the middle. The CDR3 loop is CASSELGGMNTEAFF. DNA of the CDR3: TGCGCCAGCAGTGAGTTAGGAGGGATGAACACTGAAGCTTTCTTT.

Only a few counts were recorded for this clone. This chain's CDR3 is CASSWGQLTYEQYF. In DNA, the CDR3 is TGCGCCAGCAGCTGGGGACAGCTTACCTACGAGCAGTACTTC. This chain connects TRBV5-1 to TRBJ2-7, with 7 positions matching TRBD1. From germline, CDR1 is SGHRS and CDR2 YFSETQ. The CDR3 covers 14 residues. V dropped 3 bases and J dropped 2; count of bases not matched to a gene: 5.

The rearrangement links TRBV6-5 to TRBJ2-3, with D maybe TRBD2 (6 bases). The CDR3 is 13 residues long. V lost 6 bases, J lost 6 bases, and 13 bases lay in between. Germline values: CDR1 MNHEY, CDR2 SVGAGI. The CDR3 reads CASRMTRADTQYF. CDR3 bases: TGTGCCAGCAGAATGACTAGGGCCGATACGCAGTATTTT.

The count of this clone is one. V usage is TRBV4-1 and J usage is TRBJ1-1; D gene unclear. The CDR3 is 15 residues long. Trimming cost V 0 bases and J 1 base, with 9 bases left between them. In germline, CDR1 is MGHRA, CDR2 YSYEKL. CDR3 in DNA: TGCGCCAGCAGCCAAGAAGGTTGGAGGAACACTGAAGCTTTCTTT. Its translation is CASSQEGWRNTEAFF.

V gene TRBV5-4 combines with J gene TRBJ1-5, with 10 positions matching TRBD1. CDR1 and CDR2 (germline): SGHNT, YYREEE (reference sequence). The CDR3 totals 17 residues. V lost 4 bases and J lost 2; bases outside the gene matches: 9. In DNA, the CDR3 is TGTGCCAGCAGCGCCGGGACAGGGGACCTCGGCAATCAGCCCCAGCATTTT. Amino acid sequence: CASSAGTGDLGNQPQHF.

J is TRBJ2-6 and V is TRBV4-2, with a weak D call TRBD1 (6 bases). V dropped 8 bases and J dropped 0 bases, with 17 bases sitting between them. The CDR3 is 17 residues long. Germline V gene lookup returns CDR1 LGHNA and CDR2 YNFKEQ. CDR3 sequence (DNA): TGTGCCAGCCCCGAGGGACACAGATCCTCTGGGGCCAACGTCCTGACTTTC. It encodes CASPEGHRSSGANVLTF.

The V gene is TRBV10-3, the J gene TRBJ2-2, with D possibly matching TRBD2 (5 bases). V was cut by 9 bases and J by 1 base, with 18 bases left in between. This CDR3 has 16 amino acids. Germline V gives CDR1 ENHRY, CDR2 SYGVKD. This chain's CDR3 is CAIRRGRAENTGELFF. CDR3 sequence (DNA): TGTGCCATACGCAGAGGGCGGGCGGAGAACACCGGGGAGCTGTTTTTT.

The CDR3 loop is CASSPHWGGEQYF. In DNA form, the CDR3 reads TGTGCCAGCAGTCCTCATTGGGGGGGCGAGCAGTACTTC. The rearrangement uses TRBV7-9 and TRBJ2-7, with TRBD2 matching over 7 bases. The CDR3 consists of 13 residues. After removal of 6 bases from V and 6 bases from J, the junction contained 8 bases not matched to a gene. CDR1 and CDR2 (germline): SEHNR, FQNEAQ (reference sequence).

The chain links TRBV7-3 to TRBJ1-2; D is ambiguous. This CDR3 region has 14 residues. V lost 0 bases and J lost 9, with 14 bases in between. Germline lookup yields CDR1 SGHTA and CDR2 FQGTGA. The CDR3 DNA is TGTGCCAGCAGCTTAACGTCGCGGGATCGTAGCTACACCTTC. This gives the protein CASSLTSRDRSYTF. Variable domain in full (rest from reference TRBV7-3 and TRBJ1-2): GAGVSQTPSNKVTEKGKYVELRCDPISGHTALYWYRQSLGQGPEFLIYFQGTGAADDSGLPNDRFFAVRPEGSVSTLKIQRTERGDSAVYLCASSLTSRDRSYTFGSGTRLTVV.

This chain connects TRBV18 to TRBJ2-2, with 8 bases aligning to TRBD1. With 5 bases clipped from V and 6 bases from J, the junction kept 8 bases outside the gene matches. Per germline, CDR1 KGHSH and CDR2 LQKENI. The length of the CDR3 is 15 residues. CDR3 sequence reads: CASSARDRRPGELFF. CDR3 bases: TGTGCCAGCTCAGCCCGGGACAGGCGTCCCGGGGAGCTGTTTTTT.

The sample holds a few counts of this clone. The V gene is TRBV18, the J gene TRBJ1-5; 8 nucleotides agree with TRBD1. This CDR3 is 16 amino acids long. Germline V gene lookup returns CDR1 KGHSH and CDR2 LQKENI. J gave up 0 bases and V 5 bases, and 6 bases lay outside the gene matches. The CDR3 DNA reads as TGTGCCAGCTCATCCTTAGGACAGGGTAGCAATCAGCCCCAGCATTTT. It yields the protein CASSSLGQGSNQPQHF.

The chain carries TRBV5-1 and TRBJ1-1, with a possible D match to TRBD1 (6 bases). V lost 3 bases, J lost 8 bases, and 11 bases lay in between. This CDR3 spans 12 amino acids. CDR1 SGHRS and CDR2 YFSETQ come from the germline V gene. The CDR3 loop reads CASSWGGGEAFF. CDR3 sequence (DNA): TGCGCCAGCAGCTGGGGGGGCGGCGAAGCTTTCTTT.

The chain is built from TRBV6-5 and TRBJ2-7; 10 nucleotides line up with TRBD1. The CDR3 extends over 14 amino acids. Trimming cost V 5 bases and J 5 bases; bases outside gene matches: 6. The germline V gene encodes CDR1 MNHEY and CDR2 SVGAGI. The CDR3 DNA follows: TGTGCCAGCAGTAAGACAGGGGGCTACCACGAGCAGTACTTC. Translating it yields CASSKTGGYHEQYF.

The rearrangement joins TRBV28 to TRBJ2-7; 7 bases fit TRBD1. The trim removed 5 bases at V and 3 bases at J, leaving 13 bases unmatched. The CDR3 is 16 residues long. Germline V gene data show CDR1 as MDHEN and CDR2 as SYDVKM. CDR3 sequence: CASSLRPTGFGYEQYF. The DNA of the CDR3 is TGTGCCAGCAGTCTTCGACCGACAGGGTTTGGCTACGAGCAGTACTTC.

This clone showed up just a few times. The chain uses TRBV5-8 and TRBJ2-1, with TRBD1 as a possible D gene (5 bases). V was clipped by 4 bases and J by 10 bases, with 12 bases between them. This CDR3 comprises 12 residues. Germline CDR1 and CDR2: SGHTS and YDEGEE. The chain's CDR3 is CASSRAQGEQFF. The CDR3 nucleotides are TGTGCCAGCAGCAGGGCCCAGGGCGAGCAGTTCTTC.

The gene calls are TRBV2 and TRBJ2-3, with a weak D call TRBD1 (5 bases). Looked up from germline, CDR1 is SNHLY and CDR2 is FYNNEI. Trimming took off 8 bases at V and 5 bases at J, with 14 bases between the two ends. The CDR3 is 13 amino acids. For the CDR3, the DNA is TGTGCCAGCTTCAGGGTCCCTCAAGATACGCAGTATTTT. Its protein is CASFRVPQDTQYF.

The chain recombines TRBV28 with TRBJ2-7; weak D call: TRBD2 (6 bases). Trimming took off 4 bases at V and 5 bases at J, with 21 bases between the two ends. The CDR3 extends over 16 amino acids. CDR1 is MDHEN, CDR2 SYDVKM, per germline. The CDR3 nucleotides are TGTGCCAGCAGTTATGGTTTCGCGGGGCAGGGCCACGAGCAGTACTTC. It yields the protein CASSYGFAGQGHEQYF.

This chain uses TRBV7-3 with TRBJ2-6, with TRBD1 matching 7 bases. The CDR3 contains 16 residues. Unmatched junction bases numbered 4, after V lost 5 bases and J lost 0 bases. Per the germline V gene, CDR1 is SGHTA and CDR2 is FQGTGA. Here the CDR3 reads CASSPQGYSGANVLTF. CDR3 sequence (DNA): TGTGCCAGCAGCCCACAGGGGTACTCTGGGGCCAACGTCCTGACTTTC.

The V call is TRBV6-1, the J call TRBJ1-5, with D possibly matching TRBD1 (5 bases). CDR3 length equals 14 residues. Germline V gives CDR1 MNHNS, CDR2 SASEGT. The V and J ends lost 3 bases and 6 bases respectively, with 12 bases between them. The CDR3 DNA follows: TGTGCCAGCAGTGAGGCGGGGCTCGGTCAGCCCCAGCATTTT. Translated: CASSEAGLGQPQHF.

The chain links TRBV7-3 to TRBJ2-1; TRBD2 aligns across 14 bases. CDR1 and CDR2 (germline): SGHTA, FQGTGA. The CDR3 covers 17 residues. With 1 base clipped from V and 8 bases from J, the junction kept 7 bases outside the gene matches. The CDR3, as DNA: TGTGCCAGCAGCTTAATGGGGGGACTAGCGGGAGACCATGAGCAGTTCTTC. Its translation is CASSLMGGLAGDHEQFF. Using reference TRBV7-3 and TRBJ2-1 for the parts outside the CDR3, the full variable domain is GAGVSQTPSNKVTEKGKYVELRCDPISGHTALYWYRQSLGQGPEFLIYFQGTGAADDSGLPNDRFFAVRPEGSVSTLKIQRTERGDSAVYLCASSLMGGLAGDHEQFFGPGTRLTVL.

The rearrangement uses TRBV13 and TRBJ2-7; 12 bases map to TRBD2. The CDR3 contains 18 residues. Germline V gene sequence: CDR1 PRHDT, CDR2 FYEKMQ (reference sequence). Trimming at V came to 0 bases and at J to 3 bases, leaving 9 bases not matched to a gene. CDR3 in amino acids: CASSLGVPSGGDLYEQYF. The DNA of the CDR3 is TGTGCCAGCAGCTTAGGCGTGCCTAGCGGGGGGGACCTCTACGAGCAGTACTTC.

The V call is TRBV7-9, the J call TRBJ1-4; no reliable D call. Trimming cost V 2 bases and J 0 bases, with 7 bases left between them. This CDR3 spans 15 amino acids. Germline V gene sequence: CDR1 SEHNR, CDR2 FQNEAQ (reference sequence). For the CDR3, the DNA is TGTGCCAGCAGCTTAAGCCCATCAACTAATGAAAAACTGTTTTTT. Translation gives CASSLSPSTNEKLFF.

The chain is built from TRBV7-2 and TRBJ2-1; D may be TRBD2 (5 bases). V was cut by 5 bases and J by 0 bases, with 11 bases left in between. Germline assignment: CDR1 SGHTA and CDR2 FQGNSA. This CDR3 comprises 15 residues. In DNA form, the CDR3 reads TGTGCCAGCAGCCCTCGGACTGGCTCCTACAATGAGCAGTTCTTC. Protein sequence: CASSPRTGSYNEQFF.

This sequence joins TRBV9 and TRBJ2-1; D gene uncertain. Trimming cost V 5 bases and J 0 bases, with 6 bases left between them. Germline loops: CDR1 SGDLS, CDR2 YYNGEE. The CDR3 covers 13 residues. In DNA form, the CDR3 reads TGTGCCAGCAGTTACAGCTCCTACAATGAGCAGTTCTTC. Encoded protein: CASSYSSYNEQFF. Together with reference TRBV9 and TRBJ2-1, the CDR3 gives the full variable domain: DSGVTQTPKHLITATGQRVTLRCSPRSGDLSVYWYQQSLDQGLQFLIQYYNGEERAKGNILERFSAQQFPDLHSELNLSSLELGDSALYFCASSYSSYNEQFFGPGTRLTVL.

A remark on this clone: One junction end disagrees with the germline gene, perhaps due to a read error. The chain recombines TRBV19 with TRBJ2-7; TRBD1 agrees at 10 bases. Germline-derived CDR1 and CDR2 are LNHDA and SQIVND (reference sequence). CDR3 length equals 14 residues. CDR3 loop: CASRSGTGDYQQYF. CDR3 bases: TGTGCCAGTAGGTCCGGGACAGGGGACTACCAGCAGTACTTC.

The V gene is TRBV7-2, the J gene TRBJ2-3; a weak D match, TRBD1 (6 bases). Looked up from germline, CDR1 is SGHTA and CDR2 is FQGNSA. The V end was cut by 2 bases, the J end by 3 bases, with 12 bases between. The CDR3 is 15 amino acids. The DNA of the CDR3 is TGTGCCAGCAGCTTAATCCGCGGACAGACAGATACGCAGTATTTT. This translates into CASSLIRGQTDTQYF.

This chain joins TRBV25-1 and TRBJ1-2, with 9 bases aligning to TRBD1. Germline CDR1 MGHDK, CDR2 SYGVNS. The CDR3 length is 15 residues. V shed 4 bases and J 2 bases; nucleotides not matched to a gene: 5. The CDR3 bases are TGTGCCAGCAGTGCTTCCGGGACAGGGAACTATGGCTACACCTTC. Protein: CASSASGTGNYGYTF.

The chain employs TRBV6-2 or TRBV6-3 and TRBJ2-3, with a weak D call TRBD1 (6 bases). Looked up from germline, CDR1 is MNHEY and CDR2 is SVGEGT. Trimming stripped 2 bases from V and 2 bases from J, with 14 bases between. The CDR3 contains 16 residues. CDR3 region: CASSYANRVITDTQYF. Written as DNA, the CDR3 is TGTGCCAGCAGTTACGCGAACAGGGTTATCACAGATACGCAGTATTTT.